What follows describes a single TCR beta chain. Its antigen is currently unknown. The data are from a study of cytomegalovirus exposure and HLA in healthy donors. Separation from the roughly 670-subject first cohort characterized the roughly 130-subject validation cohort, to which the donors belonged. CDR3 length: 15 amino acids. Germline V gives CDR1 LGHNA, CDR2 YNFKEQ. V lost 0 bases and J lost 2, with 10 bases in between. Study findings and constraints: Among the CMV-associated chains, a few were confirmed in vitro as specific for CMV antigens.

The table came from immunoSEQ multiplex PCR; TCRdb's copy has only in-frame clones and leaves some out. The sample holds 60,000 to 70,000 clones, approximately 90% seen once. The sample taken for sequencing was PBMCs. This chain uses TRBV4-2 with TRBJ1-2, with D maybe TRBD1 (6 bases). This receptor was obtained from a woman aged 18-29 years in good health and CMV-seronegative. The CDR3 nucleotides are TGTGCCAGCAGCCAAGATCCACAGGGAAACTATGGCTACACCTTC. Protein sequence: CASSQDPQGNYGYTF.